This T cell receptor beta chain is from a study of cytomegalovirus exposure and HLA in healthy donors. Findings of the study overall: Presence/absence analyses assumed roughly uniform sequencing depth across donors, which may not hold. In an earlier analysis, productive rearrangement rates for most beta V segments clustered near 87% or 30%. When the data were analyzed later, several of the most significant clusters appeared to be linked to common viral pathogens.

Both 60 Vbeta primers and 13 Jbeta primers went into the PCR. The assay was immunoSEQ multiplex PCR, and TCRdb's table has in-frame clones only and misses some. The sample includes roughly 90,000 clones, roughly 80% of them seen just once. This CDR3 contains 13 residues. Germline V gives CDR1 GTSNPN, CDR2 SVGIG (reference sequence). Trimming removed 1 base at V and 7 bases at J, with 11 bases between. As to this clone: Its specificity is not known.

The J gene is TRBJ1-5, the V gene TRBV30; D is unresolved. This receptor was obtained from a man between 18 and 35 years old in good health and CMV-seronegative. Material: PBMCs. CDR3 region: CAWSARQDQPQHF. The CDR3 nucleotides read TGTGCCTGGAGTGCTCGACAAGACCAGCCCCAGCATTTT. The entire variable domain, with the rest obtained from reference TRBV30 and TRBJ1-5, is as follows: SQTIHQWPATLVQPVGSPLSLECTVEGTSNPNLYWYRQAAGRGLQLLFYSVGIGQISSEVPQNLSASRPQDRQFILSSKKLLLSDSGFYLCAWSARQDQPQHFGDGTRLSIL.